These 23 T cell receptor beta chains share one sample of origin, sequenced in a study of T cells in localized non-small cell lung cancer. Sequencing used immunoSEQ multiplex PCR; TCRdb keeps in-frame clones, though not all of them. The table lists about 75,000 clones, 80% of them singletons. The sequences come from peripheral blood, collected before any cancer treatment. The receptor set was obtained from a female donor aged 60 or older with stage I lung adenocarcinoma.

J is TRBJ2-7 and V is TRBV6-5, with D hard to call. V dropped 8 bases and J dropped 10 bases, with 18 bases sitting between them. Germline loops: CDR1 MNHEY, CDR2 SVGAGI. The CDR3 has 12 residues. The CDR3 nucleotides read TGTGCCAGCGGCGGCAGTTTCCTCGCCCAGTACTTC. Translating it yields CASGGSFLAQYF.

This sequence joins TRBV5-4 and TRBJ1-6; 7 positions agree with TRBD1. This CDR3 comprises 16 residues. After removal of 5 bases from V and 7 bases from J, the junction contained 12 bases not matched to a gene. Germline assignment: CDR1 SGHNT and CDR2 YYREEE (reference sequence). DNA of the CDR3: TGTGCCAGCAGGAACCCTGACAGGGTAGCGAATTCACCCCTCCACTTT. This gives the protein CASRNPDRVANSPLHF.

This clone was detected only a few times. V and J are TRBV19 and TRBJ1-2; D ambiguous. The V end lost 7 bases, the J end lost 2 bases, and 11 bases lay between the germline ends. The CDR3 sequence is 13 residues long. Germline assignment: CDR1 LNHDA and CDR2 SQIVND (reference sequence). The CDR3 coding sequence is TGTGCCAGTACCGCCGACGGCAACTATGGCTACACCTTC. It translates to CASTADGNYGYTF.

The J gene is TRBJ1-2, the V gene TRBV5-4; 8 bases line up with TRBD1. CDR1 and CDR2 from the germline V gene are SGHNT and YYREEE (reference sequence). This CDR3 is 17 amino acids long. The ends lost 0 bases at V and 8 bases at J; junction bases unmatched: 15. The CDR3 nucleotides are TGTGCCAGCAGCTTGGAAGATACAGGGGGAGACTGGGGCGGCTACACCTTC. As protein: CASSLEDTGGDWGGYTF.

This sequence joins TRBV4-3 and TRBJ1-2, with a weak D call TRBD1 (6 bases). V gave up 0 bases and J gave up 4 bases, with 18 bases separating them. The CDR3 has 17 amino acids. Germline lookup yields CDR1 LGHNA and CDR2 YSLEER. Written as DNA, the CDR3 is TGCGCCAGCAGCCAAGATGGGGCAGGGGCCGGTTTCTATGGCTACACCTTC. Encoded protein: CASSQDGAGAGFYGYTF.

The V call is TRBV7-3, the J call TRBJ2-1; 12 bases fit TRBD2. V dropped 4 bases and J dropped 8; count of bases not matched to a gene: 9. There are 16 residues in the CDR3. Per the germline V gene, CDR1 is SGHTA and CDR2 is FQGTGA. CDR3 bases: TGTGCCAGCAGCTCCCCGACTAGCGGGAGAGGAGATGAGCAGTTCTTC. Translating it yields CASSSPTSGRGDEQFF.

This clone has just one count. J is TRBJ2-5 and V is TRBV10-2; D remains unclear. With 2 bases removed from V and 12 bases from J, the gap between germline ends came to 16 bases. Per germline, CDR1 WSHSY and CDR2 SAAADI. The CDR3 runs 13 residues. CDR3 region: CASSESLGSTKYF. The CDR3 DNA reads as TGCGCCAGCAGTGAGAGTTTAGGGTCGACAAAGTACTTC.

This sequence joins TRBV27 and TRBJ2-1; no clear D. The CDR3 contains 13 residues. Germline assignment: CDR1 MNHEY and CDR2 SMNVEV (reference sequence). Trimming cost V 6 bases and J 6 bases, with 12 bases left between them. The CDR3 protein is CASRLAELNEQFF. The CDR3 nucleotides are TGTGCCAGCAGGTTGGCCGAGCTCAATGAGCAGTTCTTC.

This clone appeared once. The chain links TRBV6-5 to TRBJ2-7; D is undetermined. Germline CDR1 reads MNHEY; CDR2 reads SVGAGI. This CDR3 is built from 11 residues. Trimming took off 8 bases at V and 1 base at J, with 6 bases between the two ends. The CDR3 DNA sequence: TGTGCCAGCCACATTTCCTACGAGCAGTACTTC. Translating it yields CASHISYEQYF.

The J gene is TRBJ2-1, the V gene TRBV28, with D uncertain. The germline gives CDR1 MDHEN, CDR2 SYDVKM. The length of the CDR3 is 15 residues. V was shortened by 5 bases and J by 0 bases, with 11 bases between the two germline ends. The CDR3 reads CASSNLQSSYNEQFF. DNA for the CDR3: TGTGCCAGCAGTAACCTTCAAAGCTCCTACAATGAGCAGTTCTTC.

The chain combines TRBV28 with TRBJ1-3, with a possible D match to TRBD1 (5 bases). Germline V gene data show CDR1 as MDHEN and CDR2 as SYDVKM. Between the trimmed V and J ends, which lost 3 bases and 0 bases, there was a span of 12 bases. The CDR3 has 16 amino acids. The CDR3 sequence is CASSFSTASSGNTIYF. The CDR3 DNA reads TGTGCCAGCAGTTTCTCGACAGCGAGCTCTGGAAACACCATATATTTT.

V is TRBV4-1 and J is TRBJ2-1; D gene ambiguous. The V and J ends lost 0 bases and 12 bases respectively, with 9 bases between them. This CDR3 has 12 amino acids. The germline gives CDR1 MGHRA, CDR2 YSYEKL. The DNA for the CDR3 is TGCGCCAGCAGCCAAGAAGAAGAGGCGCAGTTCTTC. Protein sequence: CASSQEEEAQFF.

V and J are TRBV14 and TRBJ2-7, with D tentatively TRBD2 (6 bases). V dropped 1 base and J dropped 7 bases, with 17 bases sitting between them. This CDR3 comprises 15 residues. Germline CDR1 SGHDN, CDR2 FVKESK. CDR3 sequence: CASSQVRGPNVEQYF. For the CDR3, the DNA is TGTGCCAGCAGCCAAGTGCGGGGACCAAATGTGGAGCAGTACTTC. The variable domain in full, completed from reference TRBV14 and TRBJ2-7, reads EAGVTQFPSHSVIEKGQTVTLRCDPISGHDNLYWYRRVMGKEIKFLLHFVKESKQDESGMPNNRFLAERTGGTYSTLKVQPAELEDSGVYFCASSQVRGPNVEQYFGPGTRLTVT.

In this sample, this clone turned up a few times. This sequence joins TRBV6-5 and TRBJ2-7; 9 bases align to TRBD2. There are 15 residues in the CDR3. Looked up from germline, CDR1 is MNHEY and CDR2 is SVGAGI. Trimming cost V 5 bases and J 6 bases; bases outside gene matches: 11. The CDR3 coding sequence is TGTGCCAGCAGTGCGATACCGGGACTAGCTTCCGAGCAGTACTTC. It codes for CASSAIPGLASEQYF.

The chain has TRBV7-6 and TRBJ2-3, with TRBD2 matching over 9 bases. The CDR3 contains 17 residues. Trimming at V came to 1 base and at J to 3 bases, leaving 8 bases not matched to a gene. Per the germline V gene, CDR1 is SGHVS and CDR2 is FNYEAQ. The CDR3 region is CASSLDLLAGITDTQYF. The CDR3 DNA is TGTGCCAGCAGCTTAGACTTACTAGCGGGCATAACAGATACGCAGTATTTT.

The chain combines TRBV15 with TRBJ2-5, with 7 bases lining up with TRBD1. The V gene's germline CDR1 is LNHNV and CDR2 YYDKDF (reference sequence). The junction had 5 bases not matched to a gene; V was cut back by 4 bases and J by 3 bases. The CDR3 length is 14 residues. The CDR3 protein is CATSTGTGEETQYF. The DNA of the CDR3 is TGTGCCACCAGCACGGGTACAGGGGAAGAGACCCAGTACTTC.

The V and J genes are TRBV19 and TRBJ2-4, with 9 bases identical to TRBD1. J lost 0 bases, V lost 0 bases, and 12 bases had no gene match. Germline CDR1 is LNHDA and CDR2 is SQIVND (reference sequence). The CDR3 consists of 20 residues. The CDR3 protein is CASSIDGTGRQYGAKNIQYF. DNA of the CDR3: TGTGCCAGTAGTATAGATGGGACAGGGCGTCAATATGGAGCCAAAAACATTCAGTACTTC.

DNA for the CDR3: TGCGCCAGCAGCCGCGGCCAGGGCGACACTGAAGCTTTCTTT. Encoded protein: CASSRGQGDTEAFF. This chain connects TRBV4-3 to TRBJ1-1, with D possibly TRBD1 on 5 matching bases. The CDR3 runs to 14 residues. Trimming pared 4 bases from V and 3 bases from J, leaving 12 bases between. Germline V gene data show CDR1 as LGHNA and CDR2 as YSLEER.

The genes are TRBV19 and TRBJ2-7, with TRBD2 matching 8 bases. Germline lookup yields CDR1 LNHDA and CDR2 SQIVND (reference sequence). Trimming took 5 bases from V and 6 from J; bases not matched to a gene: 9. This CDR3 spans 14 amino acids. The CDR3 nucleotides read TGTGCCAGTAGTGTTCCGGGACTAGTCTTCGAGCAGTACTTC. Protein product: CASSVPGLVFEQYF.

The genes are TRBV6-5 and TRBJ1-3, with a weak D call TRBD1 (5 bases). The CDR3 runs to 15 residues. Germline CDR1 MNHEY, CDR2 SVGAGI. Trimming stripped 6 bases from V and 0 bases from J, with 12 bases between. The DNA for the CDR3 is TGTGCCAGCAGACCGACAGCAAGCTCTGGAAACACCATATATTTT. Its translation: CASRPTASSGNTIYF.

This chain uses TRBV4-2 with TRBJ1-2, with a possible D match to TRBD1 (6 bases). Germline values: CDR1 LGHNA, CDR2 YNFKEQ. V gave up 0 bases and J gave up 5 bases, with 25 bases separating them. The CDR3 has 19 residues. The CDR3 DNA follows: TGTGCCAGCAGCCAAGATCGTGCGGGGGCCCTGATTTGGTCTTATGGCTACACCTTC. Translation: CASSQDRAGALIWSYGYTF.

In DNA, the CDR3 is TGTGCCAGCAGTGAGCGGGAGGACTATGGCTACACCTTC. Protein: CASSEREDYGYTF. J is TRBJ1-2 and V is TRBV2, with no clear D. The CDR3 has 13 residues. The V gene lost 3 bases and the J gene lost 3 bases, with 8 bases spanning the gap. The germline V gene encodes CDR1 SNHLY and CDR2 FYNNEI. The whole variable domain, filled in from reference TRBV2 and TRBJ1-2, reads EPEVTQTPSHQVTQMGQEVILRCVPISNHLYFYWYRQILGQKVEFLVSFYNNEISEKSEIFDDQFSVERPDGSNFTLKIRSTKLEDSAMYFCASSEREDYGYTFGSGTRLTVV.

The rearrangement links TRBV4-1 to TRBJ2-7, with TRBD2 as a possible D gene (6 bases). V lost 0 bases to trimming and J lost 2 bases, with 14 bases between them. CDR1 is MGHRA and CDR2 is YSYEKL in the germline V gene. The CDR3 is made up of 16 amino acids. The CDR3 region has the DNA TGCGCCAGCAGCCAAGAAGTGCGGGGACTCGCCTACGAGCAGTACTTC. Translation: CASSQEVRGLAYEQYF.